The 24 T cell receptor beta chains in this list originate from one sample, sequenced in a study of T cell responses to AZD1222 COVID-19 vaccine. TCRdb keeps only in-frame clones here, not all; method: immunoSEQ multiplex PCR. The repertoire has around 200,000 clones, 94% of them found once; the top ten carry approximately 1.5%. The sequenced sample was peripheral blood, obtained 28 days after the second AZD1222 dose. The receptors here all came from an adult who received the AZD1222 COVID-19 vaccine.

The genes are TRBV4-3 and TRBJ1-2; no clear D. CDR1 and CDR2 from the germline V gene are LGHNA and YSLEER. The CDR3 spans 15 residues. V lost 0 bases and J 3 bases, leaving 11 bases between the germline ends. The CDR3 DNA reads as TGCGCCAGCAGCCAAGAGGGTCGCACACACTATGGCTACACCTTC. Residues: CASSQEGRTHYGYTF.

The rearrangement joins TRBV6-6 to TRBJ2-1, with D maybe TRBD2 (6 bases). The germline CDR1 and CDR2 sequences are MNHNY and SVGAGI (reference sequence). CDR3 size: 14 residues. V dropped 7 bases and J dropped 8 bases, with 18 bases sitting between them. CDR3: CASNLSGFRYEQFF. The CDR3 DNA follows: TGTGCCAGCAATCTTAGCGGATTTCGCTATGAGCAGTTCTTC.

J is TRBJ2-7 and V is TRBV10-3, with 7 bases fitting TRBD1. The CDR3 has 13 residues. The junction had 3 bases not matched to a gene; V was cut back by 7 bases and J by 0 bases. From germline, CDR1 is ENHRY and CDR2 SYGVKD. DNA of the CDR3: TGTGCCATCAAGGGGGCAGCCTCCTACGAGCAGTACTTC. This encodes CAIKGAASYEQYF.

The rearrangement joins TRBV24-1 to TRBJ2-3; unclear D gene. V was cut by 4 bases and J by 4 bases, with 14 bases left in between. From germline, CDR1 is KGHDR and CDR2 SFDVKD. The CDR3 runs to 15 residues. This CDR3 is CATSDPTTGPDTQYF. The CDR3 DNA reads TGTGCCACCAGTGACCCCACGACCGGGCCAGATACGCAGTATTTT.

V gene TRBV5-6 combines with J gene TRBJ1-1; TRBD1 might be the D (6 bases). Germline V gene sequence: CDR1 SGHDT, CDR2 YYEEEE. Trimming cost V 4 bases and J 1 base, with 20 bases left between them. This CDR3 contains 17 residues. CDR3 bases: TGTGCCAGCAGCCGATTCTCCAACAGGGTGGCGAACACTGAAGCTTTCTTT. Translation: CASSRFSNRVANTEAFF. Full variable domain (rest looked up from reference TRBV5-6 and TRBJ1-1): DAGVTQSPTHLIKTRGQQVTLRCSPKSGHDTVSWYQQALGQGPQFIFQYYEEEERQRGNFPDRFSGHQFPNYSSELNVNALLLGDSALYLCASSRFSNRVANTEAFFGQGTRLTVV.

The rearrangement joins TRBV15 to TRBJ2-5; 7 nucleotides line up with TRBD1. This CDR3 contains 13 residues. V lost 6 bases and J lost 4; bases outside the gene matches: 5. Per the germline V gene, CDR1 is LNHNV and CDR2 is YYDKDF (reference sequence). CDR3 bases: TGTGCCACCAGAGACAGGGTCCGAGAGACCCAGTACTTC. This sequence encodes CATRDRVRETQYF.

The rearrangement links TRBV10-3 to TRBJ1-1; TRBD1 matches at 8 bases. There are 15 residues in the CDR3. CDR1 and CDR2 from the germline V gene are ENHRY and SYGVKD. V lost 4 bases, J lost 4 bases, and 8 bases stayed unmatched. This CDR3 is CAISGTGIGGTEAFF. The CDR3 bases are TGTGCCATCAGTGGGACAGGGATAGGAGGCACTGAAGCTTTCTTT.

Sample share makes this clone large. This chain connects TRBV4-1 to TRBJ2-1, with 8 bases that match TRBD2. The CDR3 covers 15 residues. CDR1 and CDR2 from the germline V gene are MGHRA and YSYEKL. The ends lost 4 bases at V and 8 bases at J; junction bases unmatched: 10. The DNA for the CDR3 is TGCGCCAGCAGCCCCGACGGTATTAGCGGGGATGAGCAGTTCTTC. The encoded protein is CASSPDGISGDEQFF.

The J gene is TRBJ1-1, the V gene TRBV11-2; D gene unclear. Germline values: CDR1 SGHAT, CDR2 FQNNGV. Trimming removed 0 bases from V and 6 bases from J, with 11 bases in between. This CDR3 has 14 amino acids. The CDR3 DNA reads as TGTGCCAGCAGCTTAGACCCGGGAAGGGCTGAAGCTTTCTTT. It codes for CASSLDPGRAEAFF.

The chain carries TRBV3-1 (or the pseudogene TRBV3-2) and TRBJ2-5; possibly TRBD2 for D (6 bases). The CDR3 totals 14 residues. Germline CDR1 reads LGHDT; CDR2 reads YNNKEL (reference sequence). V was trimmed by 5 bases and J by 5 bases, leaving 15 bases between them. The CDR3, as DNA: TGTGCCAGCAGCTCCGGGACGGAGGGGGAGACCCAGTACTTC. It yields the protein CASSSGTEGETQYF.

V and J are TRBV9 and TRBJ2-3; a possible D gene is TRBD1 (6 bases). The germline V gene encodes CDR1 SGDLS and CDR2 YYNGEE. The length of the CDR3 is 17 residues. Trimming stripped 1 base from V and 0 bases from J, with 15 bases between. The CDR3 sequence is CASSVIGTPPSTDTQYF. The CDR3 bases are TGTGCCAGCAGCGTAATCGGGACACCCCCCAGCACAGATACGCAGTATTTT. The variable domain in full, with the rest retrieved from reference TRBV9 and TRBJ2-3, is DSGVTQTPKHLITATGQRVTLRCSPRSGDLSVYWYQQSLDQGLQFLIQYYNGEERAKGNILERFSAQQFPDLHSELNLSSLELGDSALYFCASSVIGTPPSTDTQYFGPGTRLTVL.

V and J are TRBV6-4 and TRBJ1-1; 7 bases align to TRBD1. Germline CDR1 MRHNA, CDR2 SNTAGT. The CDR3 extends over 14 amino acids. Trimming cost V 3 bases and J 4 bases; bases outside gene matches: 5. The CDR3 DNA follows: TGTGCCAGCAGTGAATTTGACAGGGCCACTGAAGCTTTCTTT. It yields the protein CASSEFDRATEAFF.

V is TRBV30 and J is TRBJ1-3; D call uncertain. V dropped 6 bases and J dropped 0 bases, with 12 bases sitting between them. This CDR3 comprises 14 residues. Germline V gives CDR1 GTSNPN, CDR2 SVGIG (reference sequence). CDR3 protein: CACLRKDSGNTIYF. In nucleotides, the CDR3 is TGTGCCTGTCTCAGAAAGGACTCTGGAAACACCATATATTTT.

The chain employs TRBV4-1 and TRBJ1-6; D is possibly TRBD1 (6 bases). Deletions cut 10 bases from V and 7 bases from J, with 17 bases between. The length of the CDR3 is 14 residues. Germline-derived CDR1 and CDR2 are MGHRA and YSYEKL. The CDR3 DNA sequence: TGCGCCACCGGGATCGGACAGCTAAATTCACCCCTCCACTTT. Its translation is CATGIGQLNSPLHF.

The chain is built from TRBV30 and TRBJ2-3; maybe TRBD2 (5 bases). V lost 0 bases and J 4 bases, leaving 11 bases between the germline ends. The CDR3 is 14 residues long. The germline gives CDR1 GTSNPN, CDR2 SVGIG (reference sequence). The CDR3: CAWSVGGEADTQYF. CDR3 nucleotides: TGTGCCTGGAGTGTAGGAGGAGAGGCAGATACGCAGTATTTT.

V and J are TRBV10-3 and TRBJ1-5, with no clear D. The CDR3 spans 14 residues. The germline V gene has CDR1 ENHRY and CDR2 SYGVKD. V was pared by 6 bases and J by 2 bases, with 11 bases between. The CDR3 region has the DNA TGTGCCATCAGCCCGGACCGTGGCAATCAGCCCCAGCATTTT. Translating it yields CAISPDRGNQPQHF.

The chain is built from TRBV20-1 and TRBJ1-2; D might be TRBD1 (6 bases). CDR3 size: 14 residues. V was trimmed by 3 bases and J by 2 bases, leaving 13 bases between them. CDR1 and CDR2 from the germline V gene are DFQATT and SNEGSKA (reference sequence). CDR3: CSASAAGANYGYTF. CDR3 sequence (DNA): TGCAGTGCTAGTGCGGCAGGGGCCAACTATGGCTACACCTTC.

The chain links TRBV5-8 to TRBJ2-5; 10 bases match TRBD1. CDR3 length: 15 amino acids. The germline V gene encodes CDR1 SGHTS and CDR2 YDEGEE. V lost 4 bases and J lost 5; bases outside the gene matches: 8. CDR3 coding DNA: TGTGCCAGCAGCCCGGGACAGGGGAATCGCGAGACCCAGTACTTC. Translation gives CASSPGQGNRETQYF. Variable domain in full (rest from reference TRBV5-8 and TRBJ2-5): EAGVTQSPTHLIKTRGQQATLRCSPISGHTSVYWYQQALGLGLQFLLWYDEGEERNRGNFPPRFSGRQFPNYSSELNVNALELEDSALYLCASSPGQGNRETQYFGPGTRLLVL.

The CDR3 DNA reads as TGTGCCAGCAGCTTGGTGGGCTCTAACACTGAAGCTTTCTTT. Translated: CASSLVGSNTEAFF. This chain uses TRBV5-4 with TRBJ1-1; no clear D. The CDR3 has 14 residues. Trimming removed 0 bases at V and 2 bases at J, with 8 bases between. CDR1 is SGHNT, CDR2 YYREEE, per germline (reference sequence).

The genes are TRBV5-1 and TRBJ2-1; 9 bases align to TRBD2. Germline CDR1 reads SGHRS; CDR2 reads YFSETQ. The junction had 4 bases not matched to a gene; V was cut back by 4 bases and J by 5 bases. The length of the CDR3 is 14 residues. CDR3 DNA sequence: TGCGCCAGCAGCCTGCGGACTAGCGACAATGAGCAGTTCTTC. Translation gives CASSLRTSDNEQFF.

Concerning this clone itself: Additional DNA sequences in this sample encode the identical CDR3. The rearrangement links TRBV7-3 to TRBJ2-2; D call uncertain. CDR3 size: 13 residues. Germline CDR1 and CDR2: SGHTA and FQGTGA. Trimming shortened V by 3 bases and J by 6 bases, and 8 bases separated the two germline ends. The CDR3 DNA reads TGTGCCAGCAGCTTGACCTACCCCGGGGAGCTGTTTTTT. Its translation is CASSLTYPGELFF.

The gene calls are TRBV5-8 and TRBJ2-5, with 9 nucleotides matching TRBD1. CDR1 and CDR2 from the germline V gene are SGHTS and YDEGEE. The CDR3 sequence is 15 residues long. The V and J ends lost 4 bases and 5 bases, in that order; junction bases with no gene match: 9. The CDR3 region is CASSPGTGSEETQYF. The CDR3 nucleotides read TGTGCCAGCAGCCCAGGGACAGGGAGTGAGGAGACCCAGTACTTC.

The chain links TRBV27 to TRBJ1-1; a weak D match, TRBD1 (5 bases). The V end was cut by 7 bases, the J end by 11 bases, with 20 bases between. This CDR3 comprises 13 residues. CDR1 is MNHEY and CDR2 is SMNVEV in the germline V gene (reference sequence). In nucleotides, the CDR3 is TGTGCCAGCATTCCAATAAGCCGGGACCTCGCTTTCTTT. Translated: CASIPISRDLAFF.

This sequence joins TRBV4-1 and TRBJ1-1; possible D gene TRBD1, 5 bases. Per the germline V gene, CDR1 is MGHRA and CDR2 is YSYEKL. The CDR3 is 13 amino acids. The V and J ends lost 1 base and 4 bases respectively, with 7 bases between them. The CDR3 bases are TGCGCCAGCAGCCAAGGCAGGGTCACTGAAGCTTTCTTT. Translation gives CASSQGRVTEAFF.